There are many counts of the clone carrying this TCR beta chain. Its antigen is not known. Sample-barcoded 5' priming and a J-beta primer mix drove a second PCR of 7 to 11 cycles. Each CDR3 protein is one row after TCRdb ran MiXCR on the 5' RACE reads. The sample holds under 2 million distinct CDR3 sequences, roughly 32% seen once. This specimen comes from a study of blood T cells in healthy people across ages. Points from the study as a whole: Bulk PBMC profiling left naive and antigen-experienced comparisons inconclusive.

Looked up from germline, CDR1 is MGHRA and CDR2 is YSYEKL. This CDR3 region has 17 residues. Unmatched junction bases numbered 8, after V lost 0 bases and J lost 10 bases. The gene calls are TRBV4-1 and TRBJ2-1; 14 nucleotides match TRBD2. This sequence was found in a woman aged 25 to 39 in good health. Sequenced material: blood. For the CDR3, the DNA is TGCGCCAGCAGCCAAGACTCCGTGACTAGCGGGGGGGCGGAGCAGTTCTTC. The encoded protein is CASSQDSVTSGGAEQFF.